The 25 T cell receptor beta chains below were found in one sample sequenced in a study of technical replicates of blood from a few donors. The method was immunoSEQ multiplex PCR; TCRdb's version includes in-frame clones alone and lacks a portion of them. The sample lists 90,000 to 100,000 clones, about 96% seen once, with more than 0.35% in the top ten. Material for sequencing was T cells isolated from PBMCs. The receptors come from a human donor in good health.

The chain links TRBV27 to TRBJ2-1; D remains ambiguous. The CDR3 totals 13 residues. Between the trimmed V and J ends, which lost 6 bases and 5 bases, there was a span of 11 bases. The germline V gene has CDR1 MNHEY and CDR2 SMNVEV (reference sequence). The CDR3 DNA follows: TGTGCCAGCAGGTTCACCCTAAACAATGAGCAGTTCTTC. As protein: CASRFTLNNEQFF.

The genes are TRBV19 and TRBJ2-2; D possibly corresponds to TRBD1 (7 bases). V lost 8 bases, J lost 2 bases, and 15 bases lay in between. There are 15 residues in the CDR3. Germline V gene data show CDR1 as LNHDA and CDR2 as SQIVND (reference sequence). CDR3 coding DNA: TGTGCCAGTGGGGGGACAGCCCTAAACACCGGGGAGCTGTTTTTT. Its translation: CASGGTALNTGELFF. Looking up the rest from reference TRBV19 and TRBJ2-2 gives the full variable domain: DGGITQSPKYLFRKEGQNVTLSCEQNLNHDAMYWYRQDPGQGLRLIYYSQIVNDFQKGDIAEGYSVSREKKESFPLTVTSAQKNPTAFYLCASGGTALNTGELFFGEGSRLTVL.

The CDR3 DNA follows: TGCGCCAGCAGCCTTCAACCGGGACAGGGGGAAAAACTGTTTTTT. This encodes CASSLQPGQGEKLFF. The chain combines TRBV5-1 with TRBJ1-4, with 10 bases lining up with TRBD1. The CDR3 contains 15 residues. Germline CDR1 and CDR2: SGHRS and YFSETQ. The V segment lost 4 bases and the J segment 8 bases; nucleotides outside the gene matches: 8.

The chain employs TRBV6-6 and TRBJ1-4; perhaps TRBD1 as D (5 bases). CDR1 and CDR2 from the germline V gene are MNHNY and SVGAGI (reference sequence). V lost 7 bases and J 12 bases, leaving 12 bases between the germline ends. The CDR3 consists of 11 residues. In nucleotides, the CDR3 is TGTGCCAGCACGGGGGACGGGGAACTGTTTTTT. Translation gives CASTGDGELFF.

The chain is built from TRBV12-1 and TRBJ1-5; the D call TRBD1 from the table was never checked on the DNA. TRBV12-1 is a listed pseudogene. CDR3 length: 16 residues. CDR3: CASSSFAQGPNQPQHF. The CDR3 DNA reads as TGTGCCAGCAGCTCCTTCGCACAGGGTCCCAATCAGCCCCAGCATTTT.

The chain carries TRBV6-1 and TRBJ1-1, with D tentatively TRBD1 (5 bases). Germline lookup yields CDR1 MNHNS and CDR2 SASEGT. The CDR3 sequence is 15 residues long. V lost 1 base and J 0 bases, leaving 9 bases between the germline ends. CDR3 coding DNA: TGTGCCAGCAGTGAAGTCGGACACCTGAACACTGAAGCTTTCTTT. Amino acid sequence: CASSEVGHLNTEAFF.

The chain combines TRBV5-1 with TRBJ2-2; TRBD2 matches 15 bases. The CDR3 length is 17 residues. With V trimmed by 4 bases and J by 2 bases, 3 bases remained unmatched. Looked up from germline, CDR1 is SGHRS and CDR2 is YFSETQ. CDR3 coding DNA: TGCGCCAGCAGCACGGGACTAGCGGGAGGTAACACCGGGGAGCTGTTTTTT. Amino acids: CASSTGLAGGNTGELFF.

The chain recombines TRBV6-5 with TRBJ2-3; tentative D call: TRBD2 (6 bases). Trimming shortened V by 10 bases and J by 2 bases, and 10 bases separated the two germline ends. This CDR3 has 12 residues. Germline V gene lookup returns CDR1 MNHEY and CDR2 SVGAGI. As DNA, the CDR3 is TGTGCCATCGGGACTTACACAGATACGCAGTATTTT. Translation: CAIGTYTDTQYF.

CDR3 sequence reads: CASSLHVYEYRESSTGELFF. The CDR3 DNA reads as TGTGCCAGCAGCCTACATGTTTACGAGTATCGGGAGAGTAGCACCGGGGAGCTGTTTTTT. The chain carries TRBV7-8 and TRBJ2-2; the D gene is possibly TRBD2 (6 bases). V was pared by 5 bases and J by 4 bases, with 29 bases between. The CDR3 loop spans 20 amino acids. In germline, CDR1 is SGHVS, CDR2 FQNEAQ.

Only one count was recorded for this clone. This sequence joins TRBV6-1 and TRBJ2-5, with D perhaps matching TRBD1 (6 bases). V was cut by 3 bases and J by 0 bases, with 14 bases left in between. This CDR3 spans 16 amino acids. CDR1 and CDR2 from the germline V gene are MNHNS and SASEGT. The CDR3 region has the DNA TGTGCCAGCAGTGACGCGGACAGATCGTACCAAGAGACCCAGTACTTC. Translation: CASSDADRSYQETQYF.

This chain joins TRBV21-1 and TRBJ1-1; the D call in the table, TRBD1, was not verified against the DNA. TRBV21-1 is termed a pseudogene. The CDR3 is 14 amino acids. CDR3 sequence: CASRQGMFVTEAFF. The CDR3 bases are TGTGCCAGCAGACAGGGGATGTTTGTCACTGAAGCTTTCTTT.

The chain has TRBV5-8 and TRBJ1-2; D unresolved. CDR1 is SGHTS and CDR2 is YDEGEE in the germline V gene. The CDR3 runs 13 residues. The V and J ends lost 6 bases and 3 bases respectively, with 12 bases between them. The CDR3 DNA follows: TGTGCCAGCAAAATAATCCAGGACTATGGCTACACCTTC. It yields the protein CASKIIQDYGYTF.

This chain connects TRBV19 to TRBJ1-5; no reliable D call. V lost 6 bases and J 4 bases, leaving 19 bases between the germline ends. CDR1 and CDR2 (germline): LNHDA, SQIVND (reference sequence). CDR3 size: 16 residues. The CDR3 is CASSSPHSGKNQPQHF. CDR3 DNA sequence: TGTGCCAGTAGCAGCCCCCACAGTGGCAAGAATCAGCCCCAGCATTTT.

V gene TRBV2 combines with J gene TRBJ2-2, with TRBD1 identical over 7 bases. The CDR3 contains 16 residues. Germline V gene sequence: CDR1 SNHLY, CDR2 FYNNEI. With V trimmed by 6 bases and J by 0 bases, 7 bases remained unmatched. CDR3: CASRESQGPNTGELFF. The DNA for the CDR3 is TGTGCCAGCAGGGAATCACAGGGGCCGAACACCGGGGAGCTGTTTTTT. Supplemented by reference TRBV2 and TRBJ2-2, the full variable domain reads EPEVTQTPSHQVTQMGQEVILRCVPISNHLYFYWYRQILGQKVEFLVSFYNNEISEKSEIFDDQFSVERPDGSNFTLKIRSTKLEDSAMYFCASRESQGPNTGELFFGEGSRLTVL.

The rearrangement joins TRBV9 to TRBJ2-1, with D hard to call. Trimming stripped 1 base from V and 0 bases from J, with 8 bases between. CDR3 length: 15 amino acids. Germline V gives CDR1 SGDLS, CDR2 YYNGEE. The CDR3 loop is CASSVHRSSYNEQFF. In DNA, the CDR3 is TGTGCCAGCAGCGTACATCGGAGCTCCTACAATGAGCAGTTCTTC.

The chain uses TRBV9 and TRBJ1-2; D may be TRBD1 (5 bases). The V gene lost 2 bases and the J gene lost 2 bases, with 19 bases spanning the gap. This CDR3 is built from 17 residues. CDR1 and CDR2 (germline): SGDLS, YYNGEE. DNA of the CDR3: TGTGCCAGCAGCGTGGGTGGTTTGGCAGGGTCGAACTATGGCTACACCTTC. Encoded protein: CASSVGGLAGSNYGYTF.

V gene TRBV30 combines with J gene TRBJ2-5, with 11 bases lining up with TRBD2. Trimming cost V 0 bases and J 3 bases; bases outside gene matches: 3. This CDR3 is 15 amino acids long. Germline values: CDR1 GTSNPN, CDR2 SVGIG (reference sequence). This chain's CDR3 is CAWSVQLAGEETQYF. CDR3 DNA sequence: TGTGCCTGGAGTGTACAACTAGCGGGAGAAGAGACCCAGTACTTC.

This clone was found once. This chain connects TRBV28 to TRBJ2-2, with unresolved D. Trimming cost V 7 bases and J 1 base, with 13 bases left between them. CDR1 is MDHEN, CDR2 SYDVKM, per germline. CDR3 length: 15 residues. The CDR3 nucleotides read TGTGCCAGCACGTATAATACTGGGAACACCGGGGAGCTGTTTTTT. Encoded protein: CASTYNTGNTGELFF.

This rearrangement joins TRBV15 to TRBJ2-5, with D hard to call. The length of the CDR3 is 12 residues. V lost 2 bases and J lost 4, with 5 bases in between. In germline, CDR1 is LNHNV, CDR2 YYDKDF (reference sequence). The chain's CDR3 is CATSRLVETQYF. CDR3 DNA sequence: TGTGCCACCAGCAGACTCGTAGAGACCCAGTACTTC.

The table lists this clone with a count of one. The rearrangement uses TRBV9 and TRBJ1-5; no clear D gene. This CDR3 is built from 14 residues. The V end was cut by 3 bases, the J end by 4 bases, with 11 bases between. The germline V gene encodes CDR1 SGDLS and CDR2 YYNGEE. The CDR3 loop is CASSGYSQNQPQHF. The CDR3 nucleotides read TGTGCCAGCAGCGGGTACAGCCAGAATCAGCCCCAGCATTTT.

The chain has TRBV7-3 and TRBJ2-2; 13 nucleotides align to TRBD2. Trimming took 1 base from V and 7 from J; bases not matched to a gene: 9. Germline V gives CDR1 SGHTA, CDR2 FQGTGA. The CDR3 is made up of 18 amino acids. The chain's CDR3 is CASSLITSGRATNGELFF. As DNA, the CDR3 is TGTGCCAGCAGCTTAATTACTAGCGGGAGGGCCACGAACGGGGAGCTGTTTTTT.

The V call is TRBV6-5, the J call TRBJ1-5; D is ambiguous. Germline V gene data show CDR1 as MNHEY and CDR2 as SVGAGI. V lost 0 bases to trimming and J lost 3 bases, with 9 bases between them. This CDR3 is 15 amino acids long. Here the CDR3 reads CASSYSVTDNQPQHF. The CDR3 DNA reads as TGTGCCAGCAGTTACTCAGTCACAGACAATCAGCCCCAGCATTTT.

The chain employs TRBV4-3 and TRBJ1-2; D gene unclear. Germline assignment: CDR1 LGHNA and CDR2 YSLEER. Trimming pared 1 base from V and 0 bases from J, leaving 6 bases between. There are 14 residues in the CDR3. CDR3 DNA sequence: TGCGCCAGCAGCCAAGGGCCAGCTAACTATGGCTACACCTTC. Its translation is CASSQGPANYGYTF.

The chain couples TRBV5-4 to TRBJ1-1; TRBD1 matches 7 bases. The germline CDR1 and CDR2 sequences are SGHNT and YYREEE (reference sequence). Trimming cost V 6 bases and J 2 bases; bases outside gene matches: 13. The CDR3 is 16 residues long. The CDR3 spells CASKSTGNIGNTEAFF. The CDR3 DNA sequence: TGTGCCAGCAAGTCGACAGGGAATATAGGTAACACTGAAGCTTTCTTT.

CDR3 amino acids: CASSQGTDSNQPQHF. Here the CDR3 DNA reads TGCGCCAGCAGCCAGGGGACAGATAGCAATCAGCCCCAGCATTTT. The V gene is TRBV4-3, the J gene TRBJ1-5, with 7 positions matching TRBD1. This CDR3 region has 15 residues. Germline CDR1 is LGHNA and CDR2 is YSLEER. V shed 3 bases and J 0 bases; nucleotides not matched to a gene: 2.